One sample yielded the 20 T cell receptor beta chains listed below, sequenced in a study of T cell repertoires in cytomegalovirus infection. For these receptors, no antigen is known. One entry per CDR3 protein results from TCRdb running MiXCR on the reads. The data contain roughly 500,000 distinct CDR3 sequences, around 35% of them singletons. The input for sequencing was cultured PBMCs, taken from culture after CMV antigen stimulation. The source of these receptors is a human donor in good health (CMV status not recorded). Some clones in this sample may be carry-over from other donors' samples.

The V call is TRBV24-1, the J call TRBJ2-7, with D perhaps matching TRBD1 or TRBD2 (5 bases each). CDR3 length: 15 residues. Trimming took off 5 bases at V and 6 bases at J, with 19 bases between the two ends. The germline V gene has CDR1 KGHDR and CDR2 SFDVKD. CDR3 in amino acids: CATSGTGTRAAEQYF. CDR3 sequence (DNA): TGTGCCACCAGTGGGACCGGGACGCGGGCGGCCGAGCAGTACTTC.

This clonotype was observed many times. This chain uses TRBV7-2 with TRBJ1-6; D unclear. Germline V gene lookup returns CDR1 SGHTA and CDR2 FQGNSA. The CDR3 length is 15 residues. The ends were cut back, 2 bases at V and 10 bases at J, with 15 bases in the middle. The CDR3 here is CASSLRSATGSPLHF. The CDR3 DNA is TGTGCCAGCAGCTTAAGATCTGCAACTGGCTCACCCCTCCACTTT.

The V gene is TRBV6-2 or TRBV6-3, the J gene TRBJ1-1, with 7 positions matching TRBD1. This CDR3 is built from 14 residues. CDR1 is MNHEY, CDR2 SVGEGT, per germline. V was pared by 8 bases and J by 4 bases, with 10 bases of the junction left unmatched. CDR3 sequence (DNA): TGTGCCAGCGCAGAAGCAGGGGGGCGCACTGAAGCTTTCTTT. Translation gives CASAEAGGRTEAFF.

This clonotype was seen more than once but under ten times. The chain's CDR3 is CAWSARIGGQPQHF. The CDR3 DNA reads as TGTGCCTGGAGTGCCCGGATAGGAGGTCAGCCCCAGCATTTT. This chain links TRBV30 with TRBJ1-5; no reliable D call. Germline assignment: CDR1 GTSNPN and CDR2 SVGIG (reference sequence). V was clipped by 1 base and J by 6 bases, with 13 bases between them. The CDR3 contains 14 residues.

The chain combines TRBV7-9 with TRBJ2-5; 7 bases agree with TRBD2. The CDR3 contains 13 residues. V was clipped by 5 bases and J by 5 bases; unmatched bases: 5. Germline V gene sequence: CDR1 SEHNR, CDR2 FQNEAQ (reference sequence). CDR3 loop: CASSPGGTETQYF. CDR3 nucleotide sequence: TGTGCCAGCAGCCCCGGGGGGACCGAGACCCAGTACTTC.

The chain uses TRBV19 and TRBJ1-5; the D gene is possibly TRBD1 (5 bases). V was clipped by 4 bases and J by 4 bases, with 8 bases between them. CDR1 and CDR2 (germline): LNHDA, SQIVND (reference sequence). There are 13 residues in the CDR3. DNA for the CDR3: TGTGCCAGTAGTAACGACAGAAATCAGCCCCAGCATTTT. Encoded protein: CASSNDRNQPQHF.

The chain joins TRBV2 to TRBJ2-7, with D tentatively TRBD2 (8 bases). The CDR3 runs 15 residues. V lost 6 bases, J lost 2 bases, and 17 bases lay in between. Germline CDR1 and CDR2: SNHLY and FYNNEI. CDR3 region: CASSAGGTGAYEQYV. DNA for the CDR3: TGTGCCAGCAGCGCGGGGGGTACAGGGGCCTACGAGCAGTACGTC.

This clonotype was detected a few times. The gene calls are TRBV6-2 or TRBV6-3 and TRBJ1-2, with 9 bases identical to TRBD1. CDR3 length equals 15 residues. Germline CDR1 reads MNHEY; CDR2 reads SVGEGT. Losses at the gene ends were 6 bases for V and 4 bases for J; bases not matched to a gene: 9. The CDR3, as DNA: TGTGCCAGCAGACGGGACAGGGATCGACTCTATGGCTACACCTTC. Amino acids: CASRRDRDRLYGYTF.

The CDR3 is CASSQEEGLDEQFF. The CDR3 DNA sequence: TGTGCCAGCAGCCAAGAGGAAGGGCTCGATGAGCAGTTCTTC. The chain combines TRBV4-2 with TRBJ2-1; D ambiguous. Germline CDR1 and CDR2: LGHNA and YNFKEQ. V lost 0 bases to trimming and J lost 8 bases, with 11 bases between them. The CDR3 runs 14 residues.

This clonotype was seen only a few times. V gene TRBV29-1 combines with J gene TRBJ1-2; D unclear. Deletions cut 8 bases from V and 8 bases from J, with 18 bases between. Germline loops: CDR1 SQVTM, CDR2 ANQGSEA. There are 12 residues in the CDR3. The CDR3 DNA reads TGCAGCACACAAGGAGAGGTTGGCGGCTACACCTTC. Its translation: CSTQGEVGGYTF.

The sample holds a few counts of this clonotype. The genes are TRBV11-2 and TRBJ1-1; the D gene is possibly TRBD1 (6 bases). The CDR3 has 13 amino acids. CDR1 is SGHAT and CDR2 is FQNNGV in the germline V gene. V lost 2 bases to trimming and J lost 5 bases, with 9 bases between them. This chain's CDR3 is CASSLSTGTEAFF. CDR3 DNA sequence: TGTGCCAGCAGCTTATCGACAGGAACTGAAGCTTTCTTT.

The chain has TRBV28 and TRBJ2-6; D possibly corresponds to TRBD2 (5 bases). CDR3 length: 18 amino acids. The V end lost 3 bases, the J end lost 2 bases, and 17 bases lay between the germline ends. In germline, CDR1 is MDHEN, CDR2 SYDVKM. The CDR3 reads CASSLDFSGYTGANVLTF. The CDR3 DNA is TGTGCCAGCAGTTTGGACTTTTCGGGGTACACTGGGGCCAACGTCCTGACTTTC.

This clonotype was found once. The chain uses TRBV28 and TRBJ1-1; TRBD1 matches at 7 bases. The CDR3 is 12 residues long. Germline V CDR1 and CDR2: MDHEN, SYDVKM. Trimming removed 10 bases from V and 1 base from J; junction bases left unmatched: 3. CDR3 nucleotides: TGTGCCACCACAGGGGCGAACACTGAAGCTTTCTTT. This codes for CATTGANTEAFF.

The chain uses TRBV20-1 and TRBJ2-1, with 7 positions matching TRBD2. J was trimmed by 7 bases and V by 1 base; bases with no gene match: 13. The CDR3 is 16 amino acids. The germline gives CDR1 DFQATT, CDR2 SNEGSKA (reference sequence). CDR3 nucleotides: TGCAGTGCTAGAGTGGTGGGCGGGAGTGTCTATAATGAGCAGTTCTTC. It yields the protein CSARVVGGSVYNEQFF.

This clonotype showed up many times. This sequence joins TRBV7-2 and TRBJ2-7; 8 bases match TRBD2. V lost 6 bases to trimming and J lost 2 bases; unmatched junction nucleotides: 9. CDR3 length: 15 amino acids. The germline V gene encodes CDR1 SGHTA and CDR2 FQGNSA. CDR3 amino acids: CASRPLAGLTYEQYF. The CDR3 DNA is TGTGCCAGCAGACCCCTAGCGGGCTTAACCTACGAGCAGTACTTC.

The chain couples TRBV3-1 to TRBJ2-1, with 10 bases identical to TRBD2. The CDR3 spans 16 residues. The V and J ends lost 4 bases and 4 bases, in that order; junction bases with no gene match: 7. CDR1 is LGHDT and CDR2 is YNNKEL in the germline V gene (reference sequence). The CDR3 DNA is TGTGCCAGCAGCCCCTGGACTAGCGGAAAGTACAATGAGCAGTTCTTC. This codes for CASSPWTSGKYNEQFF.

V is TRBV12-3 or TRBV12-4 and J is TRBJ2-2; D not resolved. The V and J ends lost 3 bases and 4 bases respectively, with 9 bases between them. The CDR3 covers 14 residues. The CDR3 DNA follows: TGTGCCAGCAGTTTGTGGCAGAGCACCGGGGAGCTGTTTTTT. This translates into CASSLWQSTGELFF.

The V call is TRBV7-6, the J call TRBJ2-3; D uncertain. Trimming cost V 7 bases and J 6 bases, with 14 bases left between them. Germline V CDR1 and CDR2: SGHVS, FNYEAQ. CDR3 length equals 13 residues. The CDR3 nucleotides are TGTGCCAGCACCCGGACCCCCCGGGATACGCAGTATTTT. Protein: CASTRTPRDTQYF.

This clonotype was seen only a few times. In DNA form, the CDR3 reads TGTGCCAGCAGTTTAAGGCCCGGAGTCTCTGGAAACACCATATATTTT. This codes for CASSLRPGVSGNTIYF. The J gene is TRBJ1-3, the V gene TRBV12-3 or TRBV12-4; D is unclear. CDR3 length: 16 amino acids. Trimming left V 2 bases short and J 0 bases short, with 11 bases between.

Many counts were recorded for this clonotype. CDR3 coding DNA: TGTGCCAGCAGCTTAGGTGAACAGGCTACGCAGTATTTT. It translates to CASSLGEQATQYF. This chain joins TRBV7-2 and TRBJ2-3; TRBD1 is a possible D gene (5 bases). V lost 1 base and J 8 bases, leaving 10 bases between the germline ends. This CDR3 region has 13 residues. CDR1 and CDR2 from the germline V gene are SGHTA and FQGNSA.